Detailed here is one TCR beta chain. Repertoires were generated with immunoSEQ multiplex PCR, while TCRdb's copy carries only in-frame clones and drops some. This table holds 90,000 to 100,000 clones, 90% found once. Trimming shortened V by 3 bases and J by 8 bases, and 16 bases separated the two germline ends. The CDR3 length is 14 residues. The germline gives CDR1 KGHSH, CDR2 LQKENI. The record originates from a study of control samples from healthy donors and cancer patients. Material: blood. The gene calls are TRBV18 and TRBJ1-2; perhaps TRBD1 as D (5 bases). The TCR comes from a young woman in good health. CDR3 sequence: CASSPERGPWGYTF. The CDR3 DNA reads as TGTGCCAGCTCACCGGAGAGGGGCCCATGGGGCTACACCTTC.